This TCR beta chain appears in the sequencing data of a study of blood T cell repertoires in COVID-19. The wider study: Samples representing acute and convalescent COVID-19 were sourced from the United States, Italy and Spain.

Assay used: immunoSEQ multiplex PCR; TCRdb lists only in-frame clones, some missing. In the table there are some 340,000 clones, 80% to 90% of which are singletons. Cohort placement rested on clinical history that participants reported themselves. For recovered donors of Cohort 3, there were two negative PCRs, clearance, or symptom resolution. CDR3 length equals 14 residues. After removal of 4 bases from V and 7 bases from J, the junction contained 8 bases not matched to a gene. CDR1 is MNHNS, CDR2 SASEGT, per germline. The sequencing sample was made of PBMCs or T cells enriched from blood (not recorded which). This chain joins TRBV6-1 and TRBJ1-2; 8 nucleotides align to TRBD1. This clonotype originated in a woman in her thirties who had recovered from COVID-19. The CDR3 bases are TGTGCCAGCAGTGTGGACAGGGCGCCCGGTGGCTACACCTTC. Protein product: CASSVDRAPGGYTF.